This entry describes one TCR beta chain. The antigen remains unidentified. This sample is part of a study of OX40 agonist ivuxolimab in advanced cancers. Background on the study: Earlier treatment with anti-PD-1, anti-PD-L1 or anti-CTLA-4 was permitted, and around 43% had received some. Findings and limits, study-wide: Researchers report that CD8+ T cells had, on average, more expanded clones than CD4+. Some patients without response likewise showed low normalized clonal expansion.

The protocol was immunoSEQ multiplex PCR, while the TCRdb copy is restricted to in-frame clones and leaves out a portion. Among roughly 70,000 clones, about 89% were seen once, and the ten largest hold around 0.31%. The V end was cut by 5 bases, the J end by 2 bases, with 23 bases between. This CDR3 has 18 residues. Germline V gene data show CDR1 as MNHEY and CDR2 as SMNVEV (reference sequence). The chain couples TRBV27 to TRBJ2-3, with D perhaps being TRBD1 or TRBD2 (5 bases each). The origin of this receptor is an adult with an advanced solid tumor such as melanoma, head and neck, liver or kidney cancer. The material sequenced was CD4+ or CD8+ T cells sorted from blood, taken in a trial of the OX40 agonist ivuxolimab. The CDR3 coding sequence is TGTGCCAGCAGTGCCCGGACACGAAGAAGGACTGACACAGATACGCAGTATTTT. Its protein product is CASSARTRRRTDTDTQYF.